This section outlines one TCR beta chain sequence together with its context. Its antigen remains unidentified. Other nucleotide sequences from this sample produce the same CDR3. The data were produced by immunoSEQ multiplex PCR, yet TCRdb's version contains in-frame clones alone and is incomplete. The sample yields 7,500 to 9,500 clones, approximately 83% seen once. This entry belongs to a study of immune evolution from preneoplasia to lung adenocarcinoma. General study points: Later-stage lesions seemingly showed higher T cell density and diversity than normal lung.

H&E slides confirmed each diagnosis, reviewed by two pathologists independently. Macro-dissection enriched premalignant or tumor cells before nucleic acid extraction. CDR3 length: 12 residues. Trimming shortened V by 9 bases and J by 5 bases, and 13 bases separated the two germline ends. Germline V CDR1 and CDR2: SEHNR, FQNEAQ (reference sequence). The chain joins TRBV7-9 to TRBJ1-2; a weak D match, TRBD1 (5 bases). This sequence was found in a person between 50 and 69 years old with lung adenocarcinoma. Sequenced input: FFPE invasive lung adenocarcinoma tissue. Here the CDR3 reads CASSHQGYGYTF. The CDR3 nucleotides read TGTGCCAGTAGCCATCAGGGATATGGCTACACCTTC.